Below are 6 T cell receptor beta chains sequenced from a single sample in a study of beta chain features in type 1 diabetes listed by TCRdb under 2018. What the work shows at the level of the full study, not this receptor alone: Type 1 diabetes patients showed a moderate but significant shortening of TCRB CDR3 length in all four CD4+ subsets.

No cognate antigen is known for these TCRs. The method was the immunoSEQ multiplex PCR assay. All of the isolated RNA was reverse transcribed with the High Capacity cDNA Reverse Transcription Kit, so expressed TCRB transcripts were sequenced. TCRdb retrieved this table from immuneACCESS and kept in-frame rearrangements only. Not all clones are present; in checked studies, unresolved V genes account for under half, and no reason is known for the remainder. The sample profile shows 130,000 or so clones; about 10% of them were found once. Over 0.6% of the sample is held by the ten biggest clonotypes. Sequenced sample: central memory CD4+ T cells from blood. The receptors originated from a man younger than 40 with type 1 diabetes.

This clone was picked up a small number of times. The chain has TRBV4-1 and TRBJ1-5; no firm D call. The CDR3 runs to 14 residues. Between the trimmed V and J ends, which lost 0 bases and 7 bases, there was a span of 10 bases. Germline V gene data show CDR1 as MGHRA and CDR2 as YSYEKL. CDR3 region: CASSQDELIQPQHF. DNA for the CDR3: TGCGCCAGCAGCCAAGATGAACTGATCCAGCCCCAGCATTTT.

The chain couples TRBV5-4 to TRBJ1-6; 8 bases match TRBD1. V trimming: 4 bases; J trimming: 9 bases; junction bases outside the gene matches: 6. CDR3 length equals 14 residues. Germline lookup yields CDR1 SGHNT and CDR2 YYREEE (reference sequence). The chain's CDR3 is CASSQGQGSSPLHF. CDR3 DNA: TGTGCCAGCAGCCAAGGACAGGGTAGTTCACCCCTCCACTTT.

Concerning this clone: Other DNA sequences within the sample encode an identical CDR3. The CDR3 nucleotides are TGTGCCAGCAGACCGGGACAGGGGAGTGAAAAACTGTTTTTT. Its translation is CASRPGQGSEKLFF. This chain joins TRBV7-9 and TRBJ1-4, with 10 bases fitting TRBD1. CDR3 size: 14 residues. The V gene end was trimmed by 6 bases and the J gene end by 7 bases; junction bases not matched to a gene: 5. Germline V gives CDR1 SEHNR, CDR2 FQNEAQ (reference sequence).

The gene calls are TRBV5-1 and TRBJ1-1; D is uncertain. Germline V gene data show CDR1 as SGHRS and CDR2 as YFSETQ. The CDR3 sequence is 14 residues long. V gave up 5 bases and J gave up 1 base, with 12 bases separating them. The CDR3 DNA reads TGCGCCAGCAGAAAAACGGGGAAGAACACTGAAGCTTTCTTT. It is translated as CASRKTGKNTEAFF.

This clone was recorded a few times. V usage is TRBV18 and J usage is TRBJ1-1, with 7 bases identical to TRBD1. J lost 0 bases, V lost 3 bases, and 7 bases had no gene match. The CDR3 contains 16 residues. Germline V gene data show CDR1 as KGHSH and CDR2 as LQKENI. The CDR3: CASSPPTGRLNTEAFF. The CDR3 DNA reads TGTGCCAGCTCACCCCCGACAGGGCGCTTGAACACTGAAGCTTTCTTT.

This clone was counted a few times. The chain joins TRBV7-2 to TRBJ1-6; D unresolved. CDR1 and CDR2 (germline): SGHTA, FQGNSA. This CDR3 contains 14 residues. Trimming took off 5 bases at V and 4 bases at J, with 9 bases between the two ends. The CDR3 spells CASSLVGYNSPLHF. The CDR3 DNA is TGTGCCAGCAGCCTTGTCGGGTATAATTCACCCCTCCACTTT.